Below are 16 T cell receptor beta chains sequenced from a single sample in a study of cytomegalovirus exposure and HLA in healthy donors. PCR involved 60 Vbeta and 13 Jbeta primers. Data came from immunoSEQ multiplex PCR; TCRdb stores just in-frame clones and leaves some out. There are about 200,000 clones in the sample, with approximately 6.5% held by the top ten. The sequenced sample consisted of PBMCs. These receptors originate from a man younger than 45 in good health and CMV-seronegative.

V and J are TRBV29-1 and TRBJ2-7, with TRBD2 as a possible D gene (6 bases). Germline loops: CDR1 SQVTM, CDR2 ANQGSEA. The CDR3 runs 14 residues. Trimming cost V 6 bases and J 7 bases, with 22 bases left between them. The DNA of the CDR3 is TGCAGCGTCCCCTCCGCGGGGCTGAGTGGGGAGCAGTACTTC. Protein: CSVPSAGLSGEQYF.

CDR3 sequence: CASSVEGTGRGTQYF. The DNA for the CDR3 is TGTGCCAGCAGCGTAGAGGGAACGGGCAGGGGTACGCAGTATTTT. This chain uses TRBV9 with TRBJ2-3; weak D call: TRBD1 (6 bases). V was shortened by 0 bases and J by 8 bases, with 16 bases between the two germline ends. The CDR3 totals 15 residues. The germline V gene has CDR1 SGDLS and CDR2 YYNGEE.

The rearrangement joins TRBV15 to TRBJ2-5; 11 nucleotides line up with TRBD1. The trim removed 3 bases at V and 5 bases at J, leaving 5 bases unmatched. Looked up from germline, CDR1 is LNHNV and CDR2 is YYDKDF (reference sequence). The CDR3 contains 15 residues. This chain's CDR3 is CATSRGQGELETQYF. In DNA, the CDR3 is TGTGCCACCAGCAGGGGACAGGGGGAGCTGGAGACCCAGTACTTC.

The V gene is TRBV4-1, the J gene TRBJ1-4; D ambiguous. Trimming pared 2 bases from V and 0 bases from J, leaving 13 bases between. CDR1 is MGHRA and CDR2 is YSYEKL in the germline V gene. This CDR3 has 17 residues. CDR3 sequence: CASSQTPRGATNEKLFF. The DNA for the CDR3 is TGCGCCAGCAGCCAAACCCCACGCGGGGCAACTAATGAAAAACTGTTTTTT.

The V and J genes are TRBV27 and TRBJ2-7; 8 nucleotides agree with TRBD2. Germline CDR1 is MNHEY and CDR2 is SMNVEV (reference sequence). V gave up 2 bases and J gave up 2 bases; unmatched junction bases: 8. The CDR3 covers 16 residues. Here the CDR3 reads CASSLNPSGGTYEQYF. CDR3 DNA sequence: TGTGCCAGCAGTTTAAATCCCAGCGGGGGAACCTACGAGCAGTACTTC.

The CDR3 is CASSPQGVRAGELFF. CDR3 DNA: TGTGCCAGCAGCCCCCAGGGGGTTAGAGCCGGGGAGCTGTTTTTT. The V call is TRBV7-3, the J call TRBJ2-2; TRBD1 matches at 7 bases. Trimming at V came to 5 bases and at J to 6 bases, leaving 9 bases not matched to a gene. The germline gives CDR1 SGHTA, CDR2 FQGTGA. The CDR3 has 15 residues.

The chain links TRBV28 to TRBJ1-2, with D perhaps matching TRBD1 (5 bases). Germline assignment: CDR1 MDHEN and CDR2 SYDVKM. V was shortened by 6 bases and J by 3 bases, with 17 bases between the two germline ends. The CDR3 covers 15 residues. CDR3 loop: CASSPTGTTYYGYTF. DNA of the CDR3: TGTGCCAGCAGCCCAACCGGGACTACCTACTATGGCTACACCTTC.

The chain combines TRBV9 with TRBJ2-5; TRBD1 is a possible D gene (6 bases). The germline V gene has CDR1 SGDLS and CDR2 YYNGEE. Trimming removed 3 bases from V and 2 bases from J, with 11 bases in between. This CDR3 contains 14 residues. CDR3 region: CASSAQGAQETQYF. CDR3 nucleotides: TGTGCCAGCAGCGCACAGGGTGCGCAAGAGACCCAGTACTTC.

The CDR3 DNA sequence: TGTGCCAGAAGGCGCGATCCCCTCCACTTT. It codes for CARRRDPLHF. The gene calls are TRBV5-3 and TRBJ1-6; no firm D call. TRBV5-3 is reported as an ORF; its role is uncertain. This CDR3 contains 10 residues. V lost 5 bases and J lost 13, with 7 bases in between.

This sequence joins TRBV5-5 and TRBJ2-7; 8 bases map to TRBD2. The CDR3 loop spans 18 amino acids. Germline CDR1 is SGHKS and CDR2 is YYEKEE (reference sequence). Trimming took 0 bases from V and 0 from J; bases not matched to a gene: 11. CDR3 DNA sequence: TGTGCCAGCAGCTTGGCCCAGCTTTGGCGGGAGGCCTCCTACGAGCAGTACTTC. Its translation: CASSLAQLWREASYEQYF.

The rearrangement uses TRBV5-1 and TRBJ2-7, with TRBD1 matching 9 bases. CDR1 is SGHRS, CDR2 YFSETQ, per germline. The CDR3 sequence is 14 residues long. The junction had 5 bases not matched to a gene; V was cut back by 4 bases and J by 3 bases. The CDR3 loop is CASSQGQGYYEQYF. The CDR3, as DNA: TGCGCCAGCAGCCAGGGACAGGGCTACTACGAGCAGTACTTC.

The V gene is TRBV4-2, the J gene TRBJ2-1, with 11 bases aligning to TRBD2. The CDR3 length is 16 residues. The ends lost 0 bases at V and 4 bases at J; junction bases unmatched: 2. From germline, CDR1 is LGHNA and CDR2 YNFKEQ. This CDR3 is CASSQDLAGGYNEQFF. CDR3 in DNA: TGTGCCAGCAGCCAAGATCTAGCGGGAGGATACAATGAGCAGTTCTTC.

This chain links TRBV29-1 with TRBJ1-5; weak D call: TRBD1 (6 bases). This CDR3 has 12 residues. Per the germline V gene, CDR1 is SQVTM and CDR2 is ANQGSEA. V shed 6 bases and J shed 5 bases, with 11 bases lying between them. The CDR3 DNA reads TGCAGCGTCGGAACAGGGTATCAGCCCCAGCATTTT. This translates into CSVGTGYQPQHF. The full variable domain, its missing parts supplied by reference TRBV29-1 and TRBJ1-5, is SAVISQKPSRDICQRGTSLTIQCQVDSQVTMMFWYRQQPGQSLTLIATANQGSEATYESGFVIDKFPISRPNLTFSTLTVSNMSPEDSSIYLCSVGTGYQPQHFGDGTRLSIL.

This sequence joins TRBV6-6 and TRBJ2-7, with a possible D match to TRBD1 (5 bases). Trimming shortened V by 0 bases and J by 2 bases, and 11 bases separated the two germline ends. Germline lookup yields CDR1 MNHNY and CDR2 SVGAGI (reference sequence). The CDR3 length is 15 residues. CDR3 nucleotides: TGTGCCAGCAGTTACTCGAATCCAGGGACCTACGAGCAGTACTTC. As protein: CASSYSNPGTYEQYF.

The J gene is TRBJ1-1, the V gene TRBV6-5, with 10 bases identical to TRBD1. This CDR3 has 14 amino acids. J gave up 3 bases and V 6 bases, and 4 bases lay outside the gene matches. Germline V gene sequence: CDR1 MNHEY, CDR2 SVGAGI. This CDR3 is CASRSGQGDTEAFF. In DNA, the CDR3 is TGTGCCAGCAGATCAGGACAGGGGGACACTGAAGCTTTCTTT.

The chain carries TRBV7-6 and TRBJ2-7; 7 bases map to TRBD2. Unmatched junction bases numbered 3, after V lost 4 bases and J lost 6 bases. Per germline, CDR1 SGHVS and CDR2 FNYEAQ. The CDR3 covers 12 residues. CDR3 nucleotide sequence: TGTGCCAGCAGCTACCCTAGCGGCGAGCAGTACTTC. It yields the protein CASSYPSGEQYF. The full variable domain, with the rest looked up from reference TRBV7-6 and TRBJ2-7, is GAGVSQSPRYKVTKRGQDVALRCDPISGHVSLYWYRQALGQGPEFLTYFNYEAQQDKSGLPNDRFSAERPEGSISTLTIQRTEQRDSAMYRCASSYPSGEQYFGPGTRLTVT.